This T cell receptor (beta chain) is drawn from a study of beta chain features in type 1 diabetes. Study observations and caveats: TCRB repertoires of naive, central memory and Treg cells appeared more similar among patients than among healthy donors. In type 1 diabetes patients, VDJ junctions had fewer insertions; deletions at these junctions were more frequent. Because the template was cDNA, high-expressing cells might be over-represented.

Details on this clone: Antigen specificity is unknown.

Sequenced material consisted of expressed TCRB transcripts (all of the isolated RNA was reverse transcribed). TCRdb's copy holds only in-frame clones and misses some; the assay was immunoSEQ multiplex PCR. The profile shows 35,000 to 50,000 clones, roughly 45% of them singletons. The CDR3 loop spans 16 amino acids. The V and J ends lost 4 bases and 4 bases, in that order; junction bases with no gene match: 11. Germline V lookup: CDR1 SGDLS, CDR2 YYNGEE. Sequenced material: stem cell memory CD4+ T cells from blood. This receptor was taken from a woman aged 25 to 45 in good health. V and J are TRBV9 and TRBJ2-1, with 7 positions matching TRBD2. This chain's CDR3 is CASSRPRLARYNEQFF. The CDR3 DNA sequence: TGTGCCAGCAGCAGACCCCGACTAGCCAGATACAATGAGCAGTTCTTC. Full variable domain (remainder filled in from reference TRBV9 and TRBJ2-1): DSGVTQTPKHLITATGQRVTLRCSPRSGDLSVYWYQQSLDQGLQFLIQYYNGEERAKGNILERFSAQQFPDLHSELNLSSLELGDSALYFCASSRPRLARYNEQFFGPGTRLTVL.